At least ten counts were recorded for the clone carrying this T cell receptor beta chain. Samples came from patients with localized non-small cell lung adenocarcinoma. TCRdb used MiXCR to reprocess the PCR reads, holding one entry per CDR3 protein. The repertoire holds roughly 25,000 distinct CDR3 sequences, with about 50% as singletons. Trimming cost V 1 base and J 7 bases; bases outside gene matches: 7. CDR1 is MGHRA, CDR2 YSYEKL, per germline. The CDR3 is 16 amino acids. The data were obtained in a study of CD4 and CD8 cells across lung adenocarcinoma regions. This receptor was obtained from a male donor with lung adenocarcinoma. The CD4 and CD8 labels of this study may be unreliable. The chain joins TRBV4-1 to TRBJ1-3, with TRBD1 identical over 10 bases. Source material: CD8+ T cells from the center of a lung tumor. CDR3 loop: CASSQGPGQGENTIYF. The CDR3 region has the DNA TGCGCCAGCAGCCAAGGCCCCGGACAGGGGGAGAACACCATATATTTT.